These 17 T cell receptor beta chains originate from one sample sequenced in a study of shared clonotypes between healthy human individuals. Profiling relied on immunoSEQ multiplex PCR, and the TCRdb table lists in-frame clones only, not all of them. The sample consists of 600,000 to 700,000 clones, around 73% of them appearing once. Material for sequencing was memory CD4+ T cells sorted from blood. Specified subset: CD45RA-negative fraction. The receptors stem from a young woman in good health.

J is TRBJ1-1 and V is TRBV9, with TRBD1 matching over 9 bases. Germline V gives CDR1 SGDLS, CDR2 YYNGEE. The J segment lost 6 bases and the V segment lost 4 bases, leaving 10 bases of the junction unmatched. The CDR3 runs 15 residues. This chain's CDR3 is CASSSPGQGNPEAFF. The CDR3 nucleotides read TGTGCCAGCAGCTCCCCGGGACAGGGAAACCCTGAAGCTTTCTTT.

Only one count was recorded for this clone. CDR3 amino acids: CASSLGLPGSYGYTF. The DNA for the CDR3 is TGCGCCAGCAGCTTGGGTCTGCCGGGGTCCTATGGCTACACCTTC. The chain employs TRBV5-1 and TRBJ1-2; no reliable D call. Germline V gene data show CDR1 as SGHRS and CDR2 as YFSETQ. The CDR3 totals 15 residues. V was pared by 0 bases and J by 4 bases, with 13 bases between.

The genes are TRBV9 and TRBJ1-3; no firm D call. Germline CDR1 SGDLS, CDR2 YYNGEE. V lost 8 bases and J 4 bases, leaving 10 bases between the germline ends. This CDR3 spans 12 amino acids. The CDR3 loop is CARTFRGNTIYF. The DNA for the CDR3 is TGTGCCAGAACCTTCAGGGGAAACACCATATATTTT.

The chain links TRBV2 to TRBJ2-1; TRBD2 matches 12 bases. Per the germline V gene, CDR1 is SNHLY and CDR2 is FYNNEI. With 10 bases clipped from V and 0 bases from J, the junction kept 16 bases outside the gene matches. The CDR3 loop spans 19 amino acids. In DNA, the CDR3 is TGTGCCATCCCCGTACGGCTAGCGGGAGGGCCTAGCTCCTACAATGAGCAGTTCTTC. Its translation is CAIPVRLAGGPSSYNEQFF.

V is TRBV28 and J is TRBJ1-5, with a weak D call TRBD1 (6 bases). Germline CDR1 reads MDHEN; CDR2 reads SYDVKM. V was cut by 5 bases and J by 0 bases, with 11 bases left in between. There are 15 residues in the CDR3. The CDR3 loop reads CASSLQGYSNQPQHF. CDR3 coding DNA: TGTGCCAGCAGTCTACAGGGATATAGCAATCAGCCCCAGCATTTT.

V is TRBV11-2 and J is TRBJ2-7; TRBD2 aligns across 8 bases. Trimming at V came to 2 bases and at J to 6 bases, leaving 15 bases not matched to a gene. Per the germline V gene, CDR1 is SGHAT and CDR2 is FQNNGV. The CDR3 runs 17 residues. The CDR3 DNA is TGTGCCAGCAGCTTACTCCCCGGGGTAGCGGGATCTGGCGAGCAGTACTTC. Its protein is CASSLLPGVAGSGEQYF.

V gene TRBV5-6 combines with J gene TRBJ2-3; 9 positions agree with TRBD1. V gave up 5 bases and J gave up 5 bases; unmatched junction bases: 9. The CDR3 totals 15 residues. Germline lookup yields CDR1 SGHDT and CDR2 YYEEEE. DNA for the CDR3: TGTGCCAGCAGTTTCGGGACAGGGAACGGAGATACGCAGTATTTT. Its protein is CASSFGTGNGDTQYF.

The rearrangement joins TRBV10-2 to TRBJ2-1, with 12 positions matching TRBD2. CDR1 is WSHSY, CDR2 SAAADI, per germline. CDR3 length: 14 residues. The V and J ends lost 6 bases and 7 bases, in that order; junction bases with no gene match: 4. CDR3: CASRLAGGQNEQFF. DNA for the CDR3: TGCGCCAGCAGGCTAGCGGGAGGGCAAAATGAGCAGTTCTTC.

J is TRBJ1-5 and V is TRBV10-1; 8 nucleotides agree with TRBD1. Germline V gives CDR1 WNHNN, CDR2 SYGVQD (reference sequence). The CDR3 length is 14 residues. Trimming removed 3 bases from V and 7 bases from J; junction bases left unmatched: 5. CDR3 in DNA: TGCGCCAGCAGTGAACAGGGGGAAGACCAGCCCCAGCATTTT. It encodes CASSEQGEDQPQHF.

V gene TRBV23-1 combines with J gene TRBJ2-7, with D maybe TRBD2 (5 bases). TRBV23-1 is marked as an open reading frame, function uncertain. The CDR3 totals 12 residues. V shed 6 bases and J shed 3 bases, with 9 bases lying between them. DNA of the CDR3: TGCGCCAGCAGGACTAACAACTACGAGCAGTACTTC. Protein sequence: CASRTNNYEQYF.

This clone was recorded only once. The chain recombines TRBV28 with TRBJ2-1; 8 bases are shared with TRBD1. Germline CDR1 reads MDHEN; CDR2 reads SYDVKM. V shed 8 bases and J 9 bases; nucleotides not matched to a gene: 12. The CDR3 has 14 amino acids. DNA of the CDR3: TGTGCCAGCCCCCCCGCGCAGGGGGCGGGTGAGCAGTTCTTC. It encodes CASPPAQGAGEQFF.

This clone was seen only a few times. V is TRBV2 and J is TRBJ1-1; D remains unclear. This CDR3 is built from 15 residues. Germline lookup yields CDR1 SNHLY and CDR2 FYNNEI. Trimming pared 9 bases from V and 7 bases from J, leaving 24 bases between. In DNA, the CDR3 is TGTGCCAGTCGGGAGCGGGAGCTAGGAGTGAGTGAAGCTTTCTTT. Translated: CASRERELGVSEAFF. Variable domain in full (rest from reference TRBV2 and TRBJ1-1): EPEVTQTPSHQVTQMGQEVILRCVPISNHLYFYWYRQILGQKVEFLVSFYNNEISEKSEIFDDQFSVERPDGSNFTLKIRSTKLEDSAMYFCASRERELGVSEAFFGQGTRLTVV.

CDR3 sequence (DNA): TGTGCCAGCAGCGCCGACAGGAATTATTACGAGCAGTACTTC. This encodes CASSADRNYYEQYF. V usage is TRBV5-4 and J usage is TRBJ2-7; tentatively, D is TRBD1 (6 bases). Trimming cost V 4 bases and J 4 bases, with 15 bases left between them. Germline CDR1 is SGHNT and CDR2 is YYREEE (reference sequence). This CDR3 contains 14 residues.

The chain couples TRBV5-1 to TRBJ2-7; 13 bases match TRBD2. The CDR3 covers 15 residues. With V trimmed by 4 bases and J by 3 bases, 4 bases remained unmatched. Looked up from germline, CDR1 is SGHRS and CDR2 is YFSETQ. CDR3 coding DNA: TGCGCCAGCAGCACCGGACTAGCGGGAGACTACGAGCAGTACTTC. As protein: CASSTGLAGDYEQYF.

The V gene is TRBV6-6, the J gene TRBJ2-7; weak D call: TRBD1 (5 bases). Trimming took off 0 bases at V and 3 bases at J, with 12 bases between the two ends. This CDR3 region has 15 residues. Germline values: CDR1 MNHNY, CDR2 SVGAGI (reference sequence). CDR3 amino acids: CASSYSRRGGYEQYF. CDR3 sequence (DNA): TGTGCCAGCAGTTACTCCCGAAGGGGCGGCTACGAGCAGTACTTC.

This chain uses TRBV11-2 with TRBJ2-7, with 14 positions matching TRBD2. CDR1 and CDR2 from the germline V gene are SGHAT and FQNNGV. This CDR3 region has 18 residues. With 0 bases clipped from V and 1 base from J, the junction kept 5 bases outside the gene matches. Here the CDR3 reads CASSLDLGLAGGSYEQYF. The DNA of the CDR3 is TGTGCCAGCAGCTTAGATCTTGGACTAGCGGGAGGATCCTACGAGCAGTACTTC.

V and J are TRBV14 and TRBJ2-3, with D perhaps matching TRBD2 (7 bases). The CDR3 consists of 16 residues. Trimming took 4 bases from V and 7 from J, leaving 21 bases between them. Looked up from germline, CDR1 is SGHDN and CDR2 is FVKESK. The CDR3 loop reads CASSRLAAGALNTQYF. The CDR3 DNA sequence: TGTGCCAGCAGCCGCCTAGCCGCGGGGGCTCTGAATACGCAGTATTTT.